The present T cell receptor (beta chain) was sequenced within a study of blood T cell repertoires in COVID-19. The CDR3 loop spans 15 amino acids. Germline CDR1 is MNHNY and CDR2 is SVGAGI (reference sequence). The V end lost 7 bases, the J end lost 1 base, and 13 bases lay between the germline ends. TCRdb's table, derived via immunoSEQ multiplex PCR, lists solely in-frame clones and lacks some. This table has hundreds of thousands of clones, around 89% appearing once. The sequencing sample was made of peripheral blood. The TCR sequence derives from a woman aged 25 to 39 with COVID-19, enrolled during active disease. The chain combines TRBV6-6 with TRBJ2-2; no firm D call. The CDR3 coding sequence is TGTGCCAGCAATTCTCGGTTTGAGAACACCGGGGAGCTGTTTTTT. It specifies CASNSRFENTGELFF.